This TCR beta chain comes out of a study of cytotoxic CD8 clonotypes in ibrutinib-treated CLL (dated by TCRdb to 2020 to 2022). Regarding the research as a whole: The cohort included approximately 15 treatment-naive and approximately twelve relapsed/refractory patients; some 18 were IGHV unmutated. All remission and progressive disease samples were collected while patients were still receiving ibrutinib. Partial responses were observed in roughly 25 patients and complete responses in 2; after a median follow-up of roughly 72 months, remission was maintained in 14 patients and progression was observed in 12. Response samples were taken after a median of about a year on treatment, ranging from about 6 to 36 months. Of the 80 to 95 participants in the trial, about two dozen had longitudinal samples available. Cryopreserved peripheral blood mononuclear cells were obtained prior to treatment, at the time of response, and at either disease progression or sustained remission. On average, each sample had approximately 260,000 productive templates and almost 95,000 productive rearrangements. Here is what the overall study found, with its caveats: An increase in clonality was observed at ibrutinib response, with clonality remaining stable during sustained remission and falling back toward baseline at progression. At baseline, clonality was higher than in age-matched healthy donors and showed a strong correlation with circulating CD8+ T-cell counts. Public clonotypes were rare and either shrank or stayed stable during treatment, and the rise in clonality at ibrutinib response reflected expansion of private clonotypes. Sampling times were not matched between patients in sustained remission and patients whose disease was progressing, and lymph node repertoires were not examined.

In the paper's terms, the time point label means: roughly 2 years on ibrutinib. For TCR beta library preparation, roughly 2 micrograms of genomic DNA were extracted from the cryopreserved PBMCs. High-throughput TCR beta sequencing was performed on longitudinal blood samples from CLL patients receiving ibrutinib monotherapy. The patients were enrolled in a single-center, open-label phase 2 trial of ibrutinib monotherapy. CDR3 length: 15 amino acids, cysteine to phenylalanine. Kept here is only the CDR3 DNA, which spans 45 bases and is read in frame from base 1. Unmatched junction bases come to 6, with V trimmed by 5 bases and J by 2 bases. CDR1 and CDR2, per the germline V gene, are SNHLY and FYNNEI. Each clonotype received, on average, 10x coverage in deep resolution sequencing performed on a MiSeq, where the target depth lay between 1 in 1 million and 1 in 200,000 T cells. The immunoSEQ hsTCRB Kit was used to generate the TCR beta libraries. The study's own analysis went as follows. ImmunoSEQ Data Assistant and ImmunoSEQ Analyzer were used for data analysis, and V, D and J genes were assigned according to IMGT definitions. Clonality, which ranges from 0 to 1, was calculated by subtracting the normalized Shannon entropy of productive rearrangement frequencies from one. Only overrepresented clonotypes making up at least 0.05% of the repertoire of each patient were included in the public clonotype analysis. About a dozen age-matched healthy donor repertoires from immuneACCESS were used as controls for clonality. Here the immuneACCESS table is served through TCRdb, limited to in-frame sequences with V and J called. Missing clones are a known gap in these copies; in checked studies unresolved V genes cover under half, and the rest lacks a known reason. The V and J calls and clone size come from that table; D and trimming were worked out from the DNA. Within this sample are 45,000 to 70,000 clones, with 56% of them counted one time only. The ten largest clones add up to over 20% of the sample.

Turning to this clone: The antigen it binds to is not known. Base qualities are not at hand, and no much larger clone is one base apart.

The material sequenced was PBMCs, taken after 24 months of ibrutinib treatment. This receptor was obtained from a human donor with chronic lymphocytic leukemia. The rearrangement joined TRBV2 to TRBJ2-3; 8 bases in the middle match TRBD2. The CDR3 region has the sequence CASSSGGAPTDTQYF. The nucleotide sequence is given as TGTGCCAGCAGTTCGGGGGGGGCCCCCACAGATACGCAGTATTTT.